The 5 T cell receptor beta chains below all came from one sample that was sequenced in a study of blood T cells in healthy people across ages. For the second PCR, which ran for about 7 to 11 cycles, a sample-barcoded 5' primer and a J-beta primer mix were used. Each CDR3 protein gets one entry after TCRdb re-called the 5' RACE reads with MiXCR. The table lists about 800,000 distinct CDR3 sequences, around a quarter of them singletons. This same sample was also part of a study on T cells of mothers and their children.

Sequencing was done on a sample of blood. Every receptor here comes from a boy younger than 18 in good health.

This clonotype was detected only a few times. This sequence joins TRBV27 and TRBJ2-1; TRBD2 matches at 9 bases. With V trimmed by 5 bases and J by 5 bases, 7 bases remained unmatched. The CDR3 totals 15 residues. The V gene's germline CDR1 is MNHEY and CDR2 SMNVEV (reference sequence). In nucleotides, the CDR3 is TGTGCCAGCAGTCTGGGGCTAGCGGGACACAATGAGCAGTTCTTC. Translating gives CASSLGLAGHNEQFF.

This chain connects TRBV20-1 to TRBJ2-5; D remains ambiguous. V lost 0 bases and J 5 bases, leaving 13 bases between the germline ends. The CDR3 contains 14 residues. Germline CDR1 DFQATT, CDR2 SNEGSKA (reference sequence). This CDR3 is CSARDPLVAETQYF. The CDR3 DNA reads TGCAGTGCTAGAGATCCATTAGTTGCCGAGACCCAGTACTTC.

The chain joins TRBV4-3 to TRBJ2-1; maybe TRBD2 (7 bases). Trimming pared 0 bases from V and 2 bases from J, leaving 11 bases between. CDR3 length equals 16 residues. The V gene's germline CDR1 is LGHNA and CDR2 YSLEER. The CDR3 DNA follows: TGCGCCAGCAGCCAAGAAGGAGGGGGGGCCTACAATGAGCAGTTCTTC. This translates into CASSQEGGGAYNEQFF.

The sample holds a few counts of this clonotype. A read error may produce the germline difference seen at one junction end. The gene calls are TRBV6-2 or TRBV6-3 and TRBJ1-1; no clear D gene. The CDR3 totals 12 residues. CDR1 is MNHEY and CDR2 is SVGEGT in the germline V gene. The CDR3 DNA follows: TGTGCCAGCAGCTACTGGGCCACTGAAGCTTTCTTT. It yields the protein CASSYWATEAFF.

The gene calls are TRBV6-5 and TRBJ2-3; possibly TRBD1 for D (5 bases). The CDR3 length is 15 residues. V lost 6 bases to trimming and J lost 0 bases, with 13 bases between them. Germline CDR1 is MNHEY and CDR2 is SVGAGI. CDR3 sequence reads: CASRKGLISTDTQYF. The CDR3 DNA is TGTGCCAGCAGGAAGGGGCTTATCAGCACAGATACGCAGTATTTT.